These T cell receptor beta chains were read from a single sample in a study of T cell responses to AZD1222 COVID-19 vaccine. Method: immunoSEQ multiplex PCR; TCRdb's copy keeps in-frame clones and lacks some. Among 90,000 to 110,000 clones, about 88% were seen once, and the ten largest hold 9.1%. Sequences were derived from peripheral blood, sampled on day 0 of AZD1222 vaccination. The receptor source for this set is an adult in good health. The CDR3 runs from the conserved cysteine through the conserved F or W. A D gene is named only where the DNA matches it firmly. A row's size may be missing; if present it is once, few, many or a size class.

>TRBV11-2|TRBJ2-4|-|-
TGTGCCAGCAGCCCCCCTGGGACCAAAAACATTCAGTACTTC
CASSPPGTKNIQYF
>TRBV5-8|TRBJ1-5|TRBD1|-
TGTGCCAGCAGACGAAGACAGGGTCGAAATCAGCCCCAGCATTTT
CASRRRQGRNQPQHF
>TRBV19|TRBJ2-5|-|-
TGTGCCAGTAGTATAACCGCGGCAGCCAGAGAAGGAACCCAGTACTTC
CASSITAAAREGTQYF
>TRBV9|TRBJ1-3|-|-
TGTGCCAGCAGCGCCACAGGGAACTCTGGAAACACCATATATTTT
CASSATGNSGNTIYF
>TRBV7-9|TRBJ2-7|TRBD2|-
TGTGCCAGCAGCGGGACTAGGGATTTCTCCTACGAGCAGTACTTC
CASSGTRDFSYEQYF
>TRBV7-9|TRBJ1-5|-|-
TGTGCCAGCAGCCCAGAAAATCAGCCCCAGCATTTT
CASSPENQPQHF
>TRBV29-1|TRBJ2-1|TRBD2|once
TGCAGCGTACTAGCGGGAGGGCGGAACAATGAGCAGTTCTTC
CSVLAGGRNNEQFF
>TRBV7-2|TRBJ2-7|-|-
TGTGCCAGCAGCTTCCAATCGGTGTCAGGCGAGCAGTACTTC
CASSFQSVSGEQYF
>TRBV5-1|TRBJ2-1|-|once
TGCGCCAGCAGCGAAGGGAGCTCCTACAATGAGCAGTTCTTC
CASSEGSSYNEQFF
>TRBV7-6|TRBJ2-1|TRBD2|-
TGTGCCAGCAGCTTAACCGGGACTAGCGGGAGGGATGAGCAGTTCTTC
CASSLTGTSGRDEQFF
>TRBV5-5|TRBJ2-1|-|-
TGTGCCAGCAGCTCCACAGGCCAAGGGCCGCTCAATGAGCAGTTCTTC
CASSSTGQGPLNEQFF
>TRBV7-6|TRBJ1-3|TRBD1|-
TGTGCCAGCACCGCTCGACTGGACAGGCCCTCTGGAAACACCATATATTTT
CASTARLDRPSGNTIYF
>TRBV5-1|TRBJ1-5|-|-
TGCGCCAGCAGCGTGGACGACGGTAGCAATCAGCCCCAGCATTTT
CASSVDDGSNQPQHF
>TRBV11-2|TRBJ2-7|-|-
TGTGCCAGCAGCTTAGGGGCTTACGAGCAGTACTTC
CASSLGAYEQYF
>TRBV7-2|TRBJ1-1|TRBD1|-
TGTGCCAGCAGCTTAGTGGGACAGGGGGCTGTTGAAGCTTTCTTT
CASSLVGQGAVEAFF
>TRBV19|TRBJ1-1|-|-
TGTGCCAGTAGTAGGTCCAACACTGAAGCTTTCTTT
CASSRSNTEAFF
>TRBV7-8|TRBJ2-5|-|once
TGTGCCAGCAGCCGACGGCACTTGAGTAGGGAGACCCAGTACTTC
CASSRRHLSRETQYF
>TRBV6-2/TRBV6-3|TRBJ1-1|-|-
TGTGCCAGCAGTTACTCGTTAGGGTTGAGGACTGAAGCTTTCTTT
CASSYSLGLRTEAFF
>TRBV28|TRBJ1-5|-|few
TGTGCCAGCAGTTCGACGAATCAGCCCCAGCATTTT
CASSSTNQPQHF
>TRBV11-1|TRBJ2-2|-|-
TGTGCCAGCAGCCGAGGACGGGGGACCGGGGAGCTGTTTTTT
CASSRGRGTGELFF
>TRBV19|TRBJ1-2|-|-
TGTGCCAGTAGTATCCTTCCGGGCCCGAATCCCGTGTCCTATGGCTACACCTTC
CASSILPGPNPVSYGYTF
>TRBV7-9|TRBJ1-6|-|-
TGTGCCAGCAGCTTAGAACAGCCTGCGGGGAATTCACCCCTCCACTTT
CASSLEQPAGNSPLHF
>TRBV14|TRBJ2-1|-|few
TGTGCCAGCAGCCACAAGAGTAACCCCCCCTACAATGAGCAGTTCTTC
CASSHKSNPPYNEQFF
>TRBV9|TRBJ1-4|TRBD1|-
TGTGCCAGCAGCGCGACAGGGAAGAATGAAAAACTGTTTTTT
CASSATGKNEKLFF
>TRBV7-2|TRBJ1-1|TRBD1|-
TGTGCCAGCAGCGTCGGACAGGGGAACACTGAAGCTTTCTTT
CASSVGQGNTEAFF
>TRBV5-1|TRBJ2-1|-|once
TGCGCCAGCACGGGAAACCCGAGCTCCTACAATGAGCAGTTCTTC
CASTGNPSSYNEQFF
>TRBV10-3|TRBJ2-2|-|-
TGTGCCATCAGTGAGACGCCCGGGTCCGGGGAGCTGTTTTTT
CAISETPGSGELFF
>TRBV28|TRBJ1-1|-|-
TGTGCCAGCGGGAGGGGAGAGAACACTGAAGCTTTCTTT
CASGRGENTEAFF
>TRBV7-3|TRBJ2-3|-|-
TGTGCCAGCAGCTTAACGTTGGGTGGCGGTACGCAGTATTTT
CASSLTLGGGTQYF
>TRBV4-1|TRBJ2-7|-|-
TGCGCCAGCAGCCAAGATGTCAGCTGGGAGCAGTACTTC
CASSQDVSWEQYF
>TRBV9|TRBJ2-7|-|-
TGTGCCATCTCGAGGAGGGCGGACGAGCAGTACTTC
CAISRRADEQYF
>TRBV28|TRBJ1-3|-|-
TGTGCCAGCAGTTCCTTGACAGTCTCCGCCATATATTTT
CASSSLTVSAIYF
>TRBV6-2/TRBV6-3|TRBJ1-5|-|-
TGTGCCAGCAGTTACTCAGGGGCGCTAAGCAATCAGCCCCAGCATTTT
CASSYSGALSNQPQHF
>TRBV7-6|TRBJ2-1|-|-
TGTGCCAGCCAAACCGGAACAGGCCTCCAAAGTGAGCAGTTCTTC
CASQTGTGLQSEQFF
>TRBV19|TRBJ2-1|-|-
TGTGCCAGTAGTATAGATCGGGACGGTAATGAGCAGTTCTTC
CASSIDRDGNEQFF
>TRBV12-3/TRBV12-4|TRBJ2-7|TRBD1|-
TGTGCCAGCTCCCACAGGGGCTCCTACGAGCAGTACTTC
CASSHRGSYEQYF
>TRBV7-8|TRBJ1-1|-|once
TGTGCCAGCAGCCTTGGAGGGCGGAACACTGAAGCTTTCTTT
CASSLGGRNTEAFF
>TRBV5-6|TRBJ2-1|-|-
TGTGCCAGCAGCTTTGCGGTGGTAGCGAGAAATGAGCAGTTCTTC
CASSFAVVARNEQFF
>TRBV2|TRBJ1-2|-|-
TGTGCCAGCAGTGATGGGGGGCTGGGCTATGGCTACACCTTC
CASSDGGLGYGYTF